This T cell receptor beta chain was captured in a study of T cell repertoires in cytomegalovirus infection (dated by TCRdb to the late 2010s). General notes on the study: Alongside well-studied HLA-B-restricted epitopes, the peptide stimulations were aimed at recently identified HLA-C-restricted CMV epitopes, whose presentation resists viral immunomodulation. Donor HLA type was relevant to the analysis, as public TCR beta signatures indicated carriage of CMV infection together with the matching HLA type.

In the case of this clonotype: What antigen it recognizes has not been identified. Per-nucleotide qualities are absent, and no much larger clonotype sits a single base away.

The CDR3 runs 20 residues from the cysteine to the phenylalanine. Just CDR3 DNA is preserved here, 60 bases in frame from base 1. The germline V gene encodes CDR1 MNHEY and CDR2 SMNVEV (reference sequence). Cut back by 5 bases and 0 bases, the V and J ends lie 25 bases apart. TCRdb shows the sequencer as Illumina HiSeq 1500. The public reads were run again by TCRdb, first through fastp at Q25 and then through MiXCR, and only productive beta chains were kept. A single entry per CDR3 protein holds the most common genes and DNA from its merged rows. Within this sample are hundreds of thousands of distinct CDR3 sequences, with approximately 33% of them counted one time only. The ten top clones hold about 20% of the sample. General findings and caveats noted by the study authors: The ex vivo response was dominated by HLA-C-restricted CMV-specific TCR beta clonotypes, which also provided the single most frequent clonotype in two of eight donors. Carriers of CMV infection plus the relevant HLA type were discriminated by the cumulative frequency of public TCR beta family members in the study cohort and in an independent approximately 400-donor cohort.

This sample's treatment or condition label indicates: in vitro stimulation with specific CMV peptide epitopes to enrich CMV-specific T cells. The origin of this receptor is a human donor in good health (CMV status not recorded). Some clones in this sample may be carry-over from other donors' samples. The sample in question was cultured PBMCs, obtained from culture after CMV antigen stimulation. This receptor chain uses TRBV27 and TRBJ2-2; the D gene is possibly TRBD1 or TRBD2, each agreeing over 5 bases. In nucleotides, the sequence is TGTGCCAGCAGTCCCATGACCGTAGGGACGCATTTTCCGAACACCGGGGAGCTGTTTTTT. This sequence encodes CASSPMTVGTHFPNTGELFF.